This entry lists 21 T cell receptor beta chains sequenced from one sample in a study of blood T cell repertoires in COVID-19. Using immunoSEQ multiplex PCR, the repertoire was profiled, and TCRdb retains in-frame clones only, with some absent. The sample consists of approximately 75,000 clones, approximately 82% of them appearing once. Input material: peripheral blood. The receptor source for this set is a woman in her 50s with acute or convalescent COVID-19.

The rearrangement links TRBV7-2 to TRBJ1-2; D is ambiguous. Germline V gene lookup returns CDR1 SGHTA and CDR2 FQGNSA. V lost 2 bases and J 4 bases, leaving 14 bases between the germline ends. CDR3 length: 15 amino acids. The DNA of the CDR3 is TGTGCCAGCAGCTTATACCCAACAGAGCCCTATGGCTACACCTTC. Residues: CASSLYPTEPYGYTF.

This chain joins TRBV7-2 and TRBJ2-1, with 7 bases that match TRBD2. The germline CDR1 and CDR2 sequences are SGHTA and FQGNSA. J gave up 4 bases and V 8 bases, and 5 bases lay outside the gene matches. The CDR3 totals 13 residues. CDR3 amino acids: CASGGRGYNEQFF. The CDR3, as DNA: TGTGCCAGCGGCGGGAGAGGGTACAATGAGCAGTTCTTC.

CDR3 amino acids: CASSEPGLYEKLFF. The CDR3 DNA reads as TGTGCCAGCAGTGAACCAGGGCTCTACGAAAAACTGTTTTTT. The V call is TRBV25-1, the J call TRBJ1-4; the D gene is possibly TRBD1 (5 bases). Germline values: CDR1 MGHDK, CDR2 SYGVNS. The CDR3 extends over 14 amino acids. The V and J ends lost 2 bases and 8 bases respectively, with 12 bases between them.

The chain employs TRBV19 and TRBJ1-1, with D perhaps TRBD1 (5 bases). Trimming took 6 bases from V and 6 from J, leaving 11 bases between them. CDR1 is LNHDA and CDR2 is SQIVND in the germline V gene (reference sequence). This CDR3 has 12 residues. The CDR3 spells CASREIGAEAFF. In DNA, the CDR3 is TGTGCCAGTAGGGAGATAGGGGCTGAAGCTTTCTTT.

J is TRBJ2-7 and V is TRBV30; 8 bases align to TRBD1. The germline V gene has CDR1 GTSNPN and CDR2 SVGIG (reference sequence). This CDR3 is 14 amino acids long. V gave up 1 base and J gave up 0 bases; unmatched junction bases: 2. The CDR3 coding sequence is TGTGCCTGGAGTGGGGGACAGGCCTCCTACGAGCAGTACTTC. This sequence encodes CAWSGGQASYEQYF.

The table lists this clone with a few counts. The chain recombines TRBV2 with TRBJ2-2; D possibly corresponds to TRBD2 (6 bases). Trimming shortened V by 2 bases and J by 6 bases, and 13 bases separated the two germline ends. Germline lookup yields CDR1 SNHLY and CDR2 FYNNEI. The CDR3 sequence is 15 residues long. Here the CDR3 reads CASSESPSGAGELFF. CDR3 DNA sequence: TGTGCCAGCAGTGAATCGCCGTCGGGGGCCGGGGAGCTGTTTTTT.

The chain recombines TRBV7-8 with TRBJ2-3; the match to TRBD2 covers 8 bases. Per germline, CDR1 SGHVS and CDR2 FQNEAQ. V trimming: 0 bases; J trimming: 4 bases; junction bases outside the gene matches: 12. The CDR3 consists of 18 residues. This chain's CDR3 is CASSLARLAPRPPDTQYF. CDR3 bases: TGTGCCAGCAGCTTAGCCAGACTAGCGCCCAGACCCCCAGATACGCAGTATTTT.

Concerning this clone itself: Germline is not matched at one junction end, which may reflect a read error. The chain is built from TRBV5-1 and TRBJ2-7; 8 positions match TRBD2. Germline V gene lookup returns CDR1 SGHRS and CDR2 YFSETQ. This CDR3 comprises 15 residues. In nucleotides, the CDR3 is TGCGCCAGCAGCCCTGGACCGGGAGGGTCCTCCGAGCAGTACTTC. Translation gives CASSPGPGGSSEQYF.

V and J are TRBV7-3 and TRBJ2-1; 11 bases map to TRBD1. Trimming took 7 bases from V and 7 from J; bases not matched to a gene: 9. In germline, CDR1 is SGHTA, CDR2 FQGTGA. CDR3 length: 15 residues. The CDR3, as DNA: TGTGCCAGCACCCCTGACCGGGACAGGGGGAATGAGCAGTTCTTC. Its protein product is CASTPDRDRGNEQFF.

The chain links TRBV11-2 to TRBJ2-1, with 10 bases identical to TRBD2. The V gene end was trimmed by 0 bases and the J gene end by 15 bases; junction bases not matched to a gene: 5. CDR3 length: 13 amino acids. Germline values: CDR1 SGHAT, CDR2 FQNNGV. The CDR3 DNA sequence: TGTGCCAGCAGCTTAGAGCGCGGGACTAGCGCGTTCTTC. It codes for CASSLERGTSAFF.

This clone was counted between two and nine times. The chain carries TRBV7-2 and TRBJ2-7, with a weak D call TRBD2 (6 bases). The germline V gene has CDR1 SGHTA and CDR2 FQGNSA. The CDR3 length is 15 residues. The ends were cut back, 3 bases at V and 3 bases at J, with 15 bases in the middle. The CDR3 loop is CASSLGGLLIYEQYF. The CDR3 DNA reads TGTGCCAGCAGCTTGGGAGGTCTCCTAATCTACGAGCAGTACTTC.

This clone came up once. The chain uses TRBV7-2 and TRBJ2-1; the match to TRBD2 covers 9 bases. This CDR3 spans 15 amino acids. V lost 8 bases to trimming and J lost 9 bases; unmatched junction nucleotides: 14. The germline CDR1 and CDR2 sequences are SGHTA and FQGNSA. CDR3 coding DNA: TGTGCCAGCCGCGTACTAGGCGGGGGGGGATCTGAGCAGTTCTTC. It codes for CASRVLGGGGSEQFF.

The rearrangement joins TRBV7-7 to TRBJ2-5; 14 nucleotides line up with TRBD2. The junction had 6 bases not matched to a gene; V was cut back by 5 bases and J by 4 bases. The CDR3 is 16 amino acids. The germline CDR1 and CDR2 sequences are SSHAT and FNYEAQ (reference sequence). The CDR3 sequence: CASSLGTSGRSETQYF. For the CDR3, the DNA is TGTGCCAGCAGCCTAGGGACTAGCGGGAGATCAGAGACCCAGTACTTC.

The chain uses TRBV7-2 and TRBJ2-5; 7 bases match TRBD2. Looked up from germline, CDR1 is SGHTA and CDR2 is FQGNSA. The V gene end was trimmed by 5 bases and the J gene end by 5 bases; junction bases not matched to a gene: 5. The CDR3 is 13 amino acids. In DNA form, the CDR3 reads TGTGCCAGCAGCCGGGGGGATTCGGAGACCCAGTACTTC. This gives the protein CASSRGDSETQYF.

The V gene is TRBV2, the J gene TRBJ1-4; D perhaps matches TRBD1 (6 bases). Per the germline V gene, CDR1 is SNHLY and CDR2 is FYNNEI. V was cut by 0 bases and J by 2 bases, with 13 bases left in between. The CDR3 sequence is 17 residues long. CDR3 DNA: TGTGCCAGCAGTGAAGCCAACAGGGTCCTTACTAATGAAAAACTGTTTTTT. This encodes CASSEANRVLTNEKLFF.

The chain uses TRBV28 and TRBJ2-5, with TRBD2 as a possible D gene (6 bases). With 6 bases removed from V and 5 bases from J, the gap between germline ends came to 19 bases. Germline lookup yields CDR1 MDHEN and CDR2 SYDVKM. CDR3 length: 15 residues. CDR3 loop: CASSPRTFSGETQYF. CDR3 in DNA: TGTGCCAGCAGCCCCCGGACTTTCAGCGGGGAGACCCAGTACTTC. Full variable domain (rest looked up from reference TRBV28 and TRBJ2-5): DVKVTQSSRYLVKRTGEKVFLECVQDMDHENMFWYRQDPGLGLRLIYFSYDVKMKEKGDIPEGYSVSREKKERFSLILESASTNQTSMYLCASSPRTFSGETQYFGPGTRLLVL.

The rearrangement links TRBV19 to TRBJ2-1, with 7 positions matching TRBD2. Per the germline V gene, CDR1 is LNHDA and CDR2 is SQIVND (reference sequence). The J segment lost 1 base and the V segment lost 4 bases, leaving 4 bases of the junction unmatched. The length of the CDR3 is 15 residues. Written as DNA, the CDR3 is TGTGCCAGTAGTAGCACCGGGGGGTCCTACAATGAGCAGTTCTTC. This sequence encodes CASSSTGGSYNEQFF.

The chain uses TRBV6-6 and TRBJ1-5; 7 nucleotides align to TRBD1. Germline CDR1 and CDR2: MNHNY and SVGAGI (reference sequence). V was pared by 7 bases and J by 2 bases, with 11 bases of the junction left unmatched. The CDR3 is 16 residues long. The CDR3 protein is CASTNTQGDRNQPQHF. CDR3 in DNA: TGTGCCAGCACCAATACTCAGGGGGATCGCAATCAGCCCCAGCATTTT.

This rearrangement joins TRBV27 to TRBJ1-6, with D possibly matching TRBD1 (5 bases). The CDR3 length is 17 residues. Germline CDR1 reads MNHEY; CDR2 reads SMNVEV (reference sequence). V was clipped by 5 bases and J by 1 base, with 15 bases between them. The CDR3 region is CASSLRPGGSYNSPLHF. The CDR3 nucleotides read TGTGCCAGCAGTCTACGACCCGGGGGGTCCTATAATTCACCCCTCCACTTT.

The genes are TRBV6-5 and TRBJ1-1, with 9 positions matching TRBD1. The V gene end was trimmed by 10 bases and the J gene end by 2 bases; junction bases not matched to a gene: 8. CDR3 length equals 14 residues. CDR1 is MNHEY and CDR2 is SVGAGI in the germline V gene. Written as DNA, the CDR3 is TGTGCCACCCACAGGGGGCTGGTAAACACTGAAGCTTTCTTT. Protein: CATHRGLVNTEAFF.

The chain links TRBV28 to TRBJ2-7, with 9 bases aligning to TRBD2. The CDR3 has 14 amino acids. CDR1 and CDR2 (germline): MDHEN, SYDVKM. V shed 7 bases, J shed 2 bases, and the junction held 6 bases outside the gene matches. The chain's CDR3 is CASTRAGGTYEQYF. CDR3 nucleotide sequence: TGTGCCAGCACTAGAGCGGGAGGAACCTACGAGCAGTACTTC. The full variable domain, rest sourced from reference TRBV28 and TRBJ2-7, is DVKVTQSSRYLVKRTGEKVFLECVQDMDHENMFWYRQDPGLGLRLIYFSYDVKMKEKGDIPEGYSVSREKKERFSLILESASTNQTSMYLCASTRAGGTYEQYFGPGTRLTVT.